The entry that follows covers one T cell receptor (beta chain) sequence. This sample is drawn from a study of Ad26.COV2.S vaccination and SARS-CoV-2 variants. Treatment described: approximately 18 received Ad26.COV2.S at low or high dose, single or two shots; about five received placebo; per-sample allocation not given. Following the first vaccine or placebo injection, samples were taken on day 63. With 2 bases removed from V and 4 bases from J, the gap between germline ends came to 6 bases. The CDR3 totals 14 residues. Germline CDR1 KGHSH, CDR2 LQKENI. Libraries were prepared by immunoSEQ multiplex PCR; TCRdb keeps only in-frame clonotypes and omits some of them. This table holds about 680,000 clones, around 89% found once.

This chain uses TRBV18 with TRBJ1-6, with unresolved D. The receptor was isolated from a person between 18 and 65 years old who received the Ad26.COV2.S COVID-19 vaccine or a placebo. The source was peripheral blood, collected in a trial of Ad26.COV2.S vaccine versus placebo. The CDR3, as DNA: TGTGCCAGCTCACCAGCAGGATATAATTCACCCCTCCACTTT. Translation gives CASSPAGYNSPLHF.